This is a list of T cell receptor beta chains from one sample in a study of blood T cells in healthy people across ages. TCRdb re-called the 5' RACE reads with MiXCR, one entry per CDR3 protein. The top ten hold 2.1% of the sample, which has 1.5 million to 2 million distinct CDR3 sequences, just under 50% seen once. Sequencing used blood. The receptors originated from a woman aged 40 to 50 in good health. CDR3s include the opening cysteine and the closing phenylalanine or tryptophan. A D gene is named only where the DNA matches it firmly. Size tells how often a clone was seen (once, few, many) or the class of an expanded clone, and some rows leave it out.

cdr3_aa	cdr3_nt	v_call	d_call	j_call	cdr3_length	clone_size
CASSPGGGRSDTQYF	TGTGCCAGCAGCCCTGGCGGGGGCCGGTCAGATACGCAGTATTTT	TRBV7-3	.	TRBJ2-3	15	.
CASSPQTSDTQYF	TGCGCCAGCAGCCCCCAAACCTCAGATACGCAGTATTTT	TRBV5-1	.	TRBJ2-3	13	.
CASSPRLAASNEQFF	TGTGCCAGCAGTCCTAGACTAGCGGCAAGCAATGAGCAGTTCTTC	TRBV7-2	TRBD2	TRBJ2-1	15	.
CASREGLQISYEQYF	TGTGCCAGCAGGGAAGGACTACAGATCTCCTACGAGCAGTACTTC	TRBV2	.	TRBJ2-7	15	.
CASSYGGRIYGYTF	TGTGCCAGCAGTTATGGAGGTCGTATCTATGGCTACACCTTC	TRBV6-5	.	TRBJ1-2	14	few
CASSAGIAGDEQFF	TGTGCCAGCAGTGCCGGGATAGCGGGGGATGAGCAGTTCTTC	TRBV12-3/TRBV12-4	TRBD2	TRBJ2-1	14	.
CASSLPVGVGEQYF	TGTGCCAGCAGTTTACCAGTGGGGGTCGGTGAGCAGTACTTC	TRBV12-3/TRBV12-4	.	TRBJ2-7	14	.
CASNIGTHEQYF	TGTGCTAGCAACATCGGGACCCACGAGCAGTACTTC	TRBV6-2/TRBV6-3	.	TRBJ2-7	12	few
CASSQELPRIGGDYGYTF	TGTGCCAGCAGCCAAGAATTGCCCAGGATCGGAGGTGACTATGGCTACACCTTC	TRBV14	.	TRBJ1-2	18	.
CASAGGTGGKNIQYF	TGTGCCAGCGCCGGAGGGACAGGAGGCAAAAACATTCAGTACTTC	TRBV27	TRBD1	TRBJ2-4	15	.
CASSDWGPDRNIQYF	TGTGCCAGCAGCGATTGGGGACCCGACAGAAACATTCAGTACTTC	TRBV6-5	.	TRBJ2-4	15	few
CSARGGTLSYEQYF	TGCAGTGCTAGAGGGGGTACCCTCTCCTACGAGCAGTACTTC	TRBV20-1	.	TRBJ2-7	14	.
CASSYERGSGGYTF	TGTGCCAGCAGTTACGAGCGGGGGAGTGGAGGCTACACCTTC	TRBV6-5	.	TRBJ1-2	14	few
CASSLSPPQLQETQYF	TGCGCCAGCAGCTTGTCGCCGCCACAGCTCCAAGAGACCCAGTACTTC	TRBV5-1	.	TRBJ2-5	16	.
CASSLLAGHGTDTQYF	TGTGCCAGCAGCTTACTAGCGGGGCACGGCACAGATACGCAGTATTTT	TRBV11-2	TRBD2	TRBJ2-3	16	.
CSARPGRGVNQPQHF	TGCAGTGCTAGACCCGGGCGAGGGGTTAATCAGCCCCAGCATTTT	TRBV20-1	.	TRBJ1-5	15	.
CASSLLRGAAYNEQFF	TGTGCCAGCAGTTTATTAAGGGGAGCTGCCTACAATGAGCAGTTCTTC	TRBV27	.	TRBJ2-1	16	few
CASRLGQYYEQYF	TGTGCCAGCAGACTCGGACAGTACTACGAGCAGTACTTC	TRBV27	.	TRBJ2-7	13	few
CSVRTGTNSYEQYF	TGCAGCGTTAGAACCGGGACAAACTCCTACGAGCAGTACTTC	TRBV29-1	.	TRBJ2-7	14	.
CASSYVLPNYGYTF	TGTGCCAGCAGTTACGTCCTGCCTAACTATGGCTACACCTTC	TRBV6-2/TRBV6-3	.	TRBJ1-2	14	.
CASSPWQKETQYF	TGTGCCAGCAGCCCGTGGCAGAAAGAGACCCAGTACTTC	TRBV13	.	TRBJ2-5	13	.
CASSLSRDSTSTDTQYF	TGTGCCAGCAGCTTAAGTAGGGACTCGACTAGCACAGATACGCAGTATTTT	TRBV7-3	.	TRBJ2-3	17	.
CASSLNLRTDTQYF	TGTGCCAGCAGCTTGAACTTGCGCACAGATACGCAGTATTTT	TRBV5-8	.	TRBJ2-3	14	few
CSARGDRGQVDTQYF	TGCAGTGCTAGGGGGGACAGGGGGCAGGTAGATACGCAGTATTTT	TRBV20-1	TRBD1	TRBJ2-3	15	few
CASSANGEQYF	TGTGCCAGCAGCGCGAACGGCGAGCAGTACTTC	TRBV11-2	.	TRBJ2-7	11	.
CASSLRFAPASTDTQYF	TGTGCCAGCAGCTTAAGATTTGCCCCGGCAAGCACAGATACGCAGTATTTT	TRBV7-9	.	TRBJ2-3	17	once
CAWNRNGRSGYTF	TGTGCCTGGAACCGCAATGGGAGGAGTGGCTACACCTTC	TRBV30	.	TRBJ1-2	13	.
CSARESSGGYEQFF	TGCAGTGCTAGAGAGTCTAGCGGGGGCTATGAGCAGTTCTTC	TRBV20-1	TRBD2	TRBJ2-1	14	.
CASSPGQGNEQFF	TGTGCCAGCAGTCCGGGACAGGGAAATGAGCAGTTCTTC	TRBV5-1	TRBD1	TRBJ2-1	13	many
CASSQDLRVSSGANVLTF	TGTGCCAGCAGCCAAGATCTAAGGGTGAGCTCTGGGGCCAACGTCCTGACTTTC	TRBV3-1	.	TRBJ2-6	18	.
CASSYYLETQYF	TGTGCCAGCAGTTATTATTTGGAGACCCAGTACTTC	TRBV6-2/TRBV6-3	.	TRBJ2-5	12	few
CASSYIGVQPQHF	TGTGCCAGCAGTTACATAGGGGTTCAGCCCCAGCATTTT	TRBV6-2/TRBV6-3	.	TRBJ1-5	13	.
CASSSRQRYEQYF	TGTGCCAGCAGTTCTAGACAGCGATACGAGCAGTACTTC	TRBV6-5	.	TRBJ2-7	13	.
CASSYTPEGITQYF	TGTGCCAGCAGCTACACACCAGAAGGGATTACGCAGTATTTT	TRBV7-2	.	TRBJ2-3	14	.
CASSVDGTGGGYTF	TGTGCCAGCAGCGTAGACGGGACAGGGGGAGGCTACACCTTC	TRBV7-2	TRBD1	TRBJ1-2	14	once
CASSSPTGLNTEAFF	TGTGCCAGCAGCTCGCCGACAGGGTTGAACACTGAAGCTTTCTTT	TRBV7-9	TRBD1	TRBJ1-1	15	.
CASSHRTGGHGYTF	TGTGCCAGCAGCCACCGCACAGGGGGACATGGCTACACCTTC	TRBV4-2	TRBD1	TRBJ1-2	14	few
CSAGQGNSNQPQHF	TGCAGTGCAGGACAGGGGAACAGCAATCAGCCCCAGCATTTT	TRBV20-1	TRBD1	TRBJ1-5	14	.
CASSADRGNSPLHF	TGTGCCAGCAGTGCGGACAGGGGGAATTCACCCCTCCACTTT	TRBV6-1	TRBD1	TRBJ1-6	14	few
CASSYAGHTYEQYF	TGTGCCAGCAGTTACGCCGGACATACCTACGAGCAGTACTTC	TRBV6-5	.	TRBJ2-7	14	.
CASSPNPGQGAYGYTF	TGTGCCAGCAGCCCGAATCCGGGACAGGGAGCTTATGGCTACACCTTC	TRBV7-2	TRBD1	TRBJ1-2	16	few
CAVTSGGEADEQYF	TGTGCCGTGACTAGCGGGGGGGAAGCGGACGAGCAGTACTTC	TRBV9	TRBD2	TRBJ2-7	14	.